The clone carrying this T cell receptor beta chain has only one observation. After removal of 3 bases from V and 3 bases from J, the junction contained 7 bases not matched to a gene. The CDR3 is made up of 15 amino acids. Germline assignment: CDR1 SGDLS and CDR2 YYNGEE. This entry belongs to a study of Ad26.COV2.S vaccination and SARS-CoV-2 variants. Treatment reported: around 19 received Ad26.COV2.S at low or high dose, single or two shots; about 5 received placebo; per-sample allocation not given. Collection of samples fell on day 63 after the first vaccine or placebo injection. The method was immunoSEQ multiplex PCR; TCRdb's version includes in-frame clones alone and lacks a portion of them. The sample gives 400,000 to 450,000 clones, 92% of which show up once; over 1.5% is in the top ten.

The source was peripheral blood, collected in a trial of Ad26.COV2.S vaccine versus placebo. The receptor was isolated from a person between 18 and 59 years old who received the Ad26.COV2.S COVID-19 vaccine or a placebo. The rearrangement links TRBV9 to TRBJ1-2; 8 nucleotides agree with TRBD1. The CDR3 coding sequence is TGTGCCAGCAGCGATAGGGGACAGGCGGACTATGGCTACACCTTC. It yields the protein CASSDRGQADYGYTF. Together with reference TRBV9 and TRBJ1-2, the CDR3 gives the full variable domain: DSGVTQTPKHLITATGQRVTLRCSPRSGDLSVYWYQQSLDQGLQFLIQYYNGEERAKGNILERFSAQQFPDLHSELNLSSLELGDSALYFCASSDRGQADYGYTFGSGTRLTVV.